This TCR beta chain is drawn from a study of beta chain features in type 1 diabetes. The study reverse transcribed the entire isolated RNA, so it sequenced expressed TCRB transcripts. Only in-frame clones appear in the TCRdb table, and some are missing; sequencing was by immunoSEQ multiplex PCR. The sample includes about 260,000 clones, about 70% of them seen just once. This CDR3 has 15 amino acids. Germline V gene sequence: CDR1 ENHRY, CDR2 SYGVKD. V was trimmed by 3 bases and J by 1 base, leaving 13 bases between them. Sequencing used naive CD4+ T cells from blood. This TCR was sampled from a man younger than 40 in good health. The V gene is TRBV10-3, the J gene TRBJ2-7; D is possibly TRBD1 (5 bases). DNA for the CDR3: TGTGCCATCAGTGATTTTTTGACAGCATCCTACGAGCAGTACTTC. Its protein product is CAISDFLTASYEQYF.